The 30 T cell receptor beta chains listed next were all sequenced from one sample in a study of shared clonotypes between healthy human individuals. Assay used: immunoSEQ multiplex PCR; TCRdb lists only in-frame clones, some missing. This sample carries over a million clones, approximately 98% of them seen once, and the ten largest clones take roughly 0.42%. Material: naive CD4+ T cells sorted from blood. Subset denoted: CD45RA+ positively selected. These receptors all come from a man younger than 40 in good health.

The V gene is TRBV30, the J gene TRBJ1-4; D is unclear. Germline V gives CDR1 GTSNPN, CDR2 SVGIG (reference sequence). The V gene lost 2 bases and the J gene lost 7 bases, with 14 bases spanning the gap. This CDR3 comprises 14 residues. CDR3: CAWSRDINGEKLFF. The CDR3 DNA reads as TGTGCCTGGAGTCGAGACATAAATGGTGAAAAACTGTTTTTT.

CDR3 region: CASRGLAGFSDTQYF. The CDR3 DNA reads as TGTGCCAGCAGGGGACTAGCGGGATTTTCAGATACGCAGTATTTT. V is TRBV2 and J is TRBJ2-3, with 13 bases lining up with TRBD2. This CDR3 is built from 15 residues. The germline CDR1 and CDR2 sequences are SNHLY and FYNNEI. V was clipped by 6 bases and J by 4 bases; unmatched bases: 4.

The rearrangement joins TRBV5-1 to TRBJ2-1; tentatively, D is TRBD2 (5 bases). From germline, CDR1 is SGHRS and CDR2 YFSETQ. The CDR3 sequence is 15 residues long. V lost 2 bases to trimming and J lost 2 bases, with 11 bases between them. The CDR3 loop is CASSLGSPTYNEQFF. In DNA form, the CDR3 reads TGCGCCAGCAGCTTAGGGAGCCCCACCTACAATGAGCAGTTCTTC.

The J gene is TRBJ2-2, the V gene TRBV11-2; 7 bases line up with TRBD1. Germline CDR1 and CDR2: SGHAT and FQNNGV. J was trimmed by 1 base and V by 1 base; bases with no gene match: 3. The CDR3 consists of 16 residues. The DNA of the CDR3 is TGTGCCAGCAGCTTAGTCGGACAGGTGAACACCGGGGAGCTGTTTTTT. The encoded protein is CASSLVGQVNTGELFF.

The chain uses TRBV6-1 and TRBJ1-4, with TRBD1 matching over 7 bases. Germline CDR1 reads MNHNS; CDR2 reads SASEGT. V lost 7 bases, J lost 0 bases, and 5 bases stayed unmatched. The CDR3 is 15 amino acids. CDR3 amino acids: CASKPRGATNEKLFF. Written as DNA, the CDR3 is TGTGCCAGCAAACCCAGGGGGGCAACTAATGAAAAACTGTTTTTT.

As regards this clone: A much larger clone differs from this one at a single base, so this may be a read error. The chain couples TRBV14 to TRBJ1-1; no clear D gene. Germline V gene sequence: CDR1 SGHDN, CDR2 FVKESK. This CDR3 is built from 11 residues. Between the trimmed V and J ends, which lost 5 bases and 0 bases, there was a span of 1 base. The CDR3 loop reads CASSLNTEAFF. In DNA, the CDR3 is TGTGCCAGCAGCTTGAACACTGAAGCTTTCTTT.

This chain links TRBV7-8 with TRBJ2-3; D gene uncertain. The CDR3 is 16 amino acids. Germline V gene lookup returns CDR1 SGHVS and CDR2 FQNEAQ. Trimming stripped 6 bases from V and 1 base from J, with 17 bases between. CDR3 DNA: TGTGCCAGCAGTCGCCGCCAGCGAGACGGCACAGATACGCAGTATTTT. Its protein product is CASSRRQRDGTDTQYF.

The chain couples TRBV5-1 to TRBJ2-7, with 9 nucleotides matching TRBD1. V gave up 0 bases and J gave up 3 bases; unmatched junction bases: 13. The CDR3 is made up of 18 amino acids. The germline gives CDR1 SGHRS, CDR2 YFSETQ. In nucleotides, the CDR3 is TGCGCCAGCAGCTTGGAGAGCGGACAGCGGGACAGGGTCTACGAGCAGTACTTC. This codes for CASSLESGQRDRVYEQYF.

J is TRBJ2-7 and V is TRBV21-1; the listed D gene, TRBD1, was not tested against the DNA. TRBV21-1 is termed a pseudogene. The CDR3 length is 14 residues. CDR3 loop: CASSPGVFSYEQYF. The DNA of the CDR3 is TGTGCCAGCAGCCCAGGGGTATTCTCCTACGAGCAGTACTTC.

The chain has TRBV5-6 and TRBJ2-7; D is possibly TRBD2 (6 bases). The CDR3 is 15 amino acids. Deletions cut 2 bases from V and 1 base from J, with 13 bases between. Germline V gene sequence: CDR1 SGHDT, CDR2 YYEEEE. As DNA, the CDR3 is TGTGCCAGCAGCTTAGGTGGCGGGGCTTCCTACGAGCAGTACTTC. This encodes CASSLGGGASYEQYF.

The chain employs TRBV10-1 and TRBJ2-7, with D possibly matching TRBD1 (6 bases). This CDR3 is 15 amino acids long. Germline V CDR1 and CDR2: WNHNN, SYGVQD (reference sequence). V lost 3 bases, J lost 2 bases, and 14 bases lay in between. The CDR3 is CASSDKTTGAYEQYF. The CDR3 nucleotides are TGCGCCAGCAGTGATAAGACGACAGGCGCCTACGAGCAGTACTTC.

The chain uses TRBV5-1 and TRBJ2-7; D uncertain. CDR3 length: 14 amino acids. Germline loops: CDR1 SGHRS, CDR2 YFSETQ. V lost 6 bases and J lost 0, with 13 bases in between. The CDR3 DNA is TGCGCCAGCAACCCCGAGAGGAGCTCCTACGAGCAGTACTTC. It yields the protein CASNPERSSYEQYF.

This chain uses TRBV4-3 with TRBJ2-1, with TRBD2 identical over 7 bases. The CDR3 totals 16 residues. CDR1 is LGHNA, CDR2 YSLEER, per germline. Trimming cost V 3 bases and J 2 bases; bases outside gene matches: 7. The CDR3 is CASSHRAGPTYNEQFF. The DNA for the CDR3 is TGCGCCAGCAGCCACAGAGCGGGACCGACCTACAATGAGCAGTTCTTC.

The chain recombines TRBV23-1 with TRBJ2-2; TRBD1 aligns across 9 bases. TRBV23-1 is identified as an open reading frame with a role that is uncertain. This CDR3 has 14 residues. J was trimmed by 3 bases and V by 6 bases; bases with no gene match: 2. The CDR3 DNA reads TGCGCCAGCAGCCGGGACAGGGACACCGGGGAGCTGTTTTTT. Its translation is CASSRDRDTGELFF.

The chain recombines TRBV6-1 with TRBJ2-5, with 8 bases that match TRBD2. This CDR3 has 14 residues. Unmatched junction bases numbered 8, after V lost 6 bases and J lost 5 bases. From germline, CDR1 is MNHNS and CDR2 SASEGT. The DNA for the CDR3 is TGTGCCAGCAGCCTTAGCGGGAAGCGGGAGACCCAGTACTTC. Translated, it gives CASSLSGKRETQYF.

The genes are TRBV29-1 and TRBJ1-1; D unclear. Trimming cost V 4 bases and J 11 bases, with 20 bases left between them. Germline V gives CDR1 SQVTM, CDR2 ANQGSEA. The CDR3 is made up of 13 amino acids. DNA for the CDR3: TGCAGCGTTGTACCCGACCGAGTCCTGGATGCTTTCTTT. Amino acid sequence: CSVVPDRVLDAFF.

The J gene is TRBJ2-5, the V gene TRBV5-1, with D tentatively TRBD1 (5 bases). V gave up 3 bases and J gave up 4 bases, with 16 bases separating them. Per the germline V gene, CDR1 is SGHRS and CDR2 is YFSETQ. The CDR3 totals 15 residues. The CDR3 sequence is CASSYSRVMRETQYF. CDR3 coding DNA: TGCGCCAGCAGCTATTCCAGGGTTATGAGAGAGACCCAGTACTTC.

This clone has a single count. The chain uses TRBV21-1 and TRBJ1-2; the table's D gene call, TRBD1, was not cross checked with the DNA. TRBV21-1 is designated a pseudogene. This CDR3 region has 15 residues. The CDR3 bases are TGTGCCAGCCGGATACCGGGACACAAAATCTTCGGCTACACCTTC. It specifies CASRIPGHKIFGYTF.

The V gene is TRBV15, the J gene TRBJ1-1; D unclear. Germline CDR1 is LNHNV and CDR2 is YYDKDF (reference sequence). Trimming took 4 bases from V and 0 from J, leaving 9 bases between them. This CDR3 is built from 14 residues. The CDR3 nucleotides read TGTGCCACCAGCAATAGGGCAATGAACACTGAAGCTTTCTTT. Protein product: CATSNRAMNTEAFF.

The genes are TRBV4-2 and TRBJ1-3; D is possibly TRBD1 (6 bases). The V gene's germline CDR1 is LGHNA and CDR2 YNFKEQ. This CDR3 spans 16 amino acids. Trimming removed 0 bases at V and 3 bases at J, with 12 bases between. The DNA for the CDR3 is TGTGCCAGCAGCCAAGATTTTCGGGGGCATGGAAACACCATATATTTT. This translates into CASSQDFRGHGNTIYF.

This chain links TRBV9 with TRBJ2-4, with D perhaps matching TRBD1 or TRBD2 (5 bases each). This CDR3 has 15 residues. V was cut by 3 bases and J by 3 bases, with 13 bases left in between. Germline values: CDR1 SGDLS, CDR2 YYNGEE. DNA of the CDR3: TGTGCCAGCAGCGAGAGGGACCGAAACAAAAACATTCAGTACTTC. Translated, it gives CASSERDRNKNIQYF.

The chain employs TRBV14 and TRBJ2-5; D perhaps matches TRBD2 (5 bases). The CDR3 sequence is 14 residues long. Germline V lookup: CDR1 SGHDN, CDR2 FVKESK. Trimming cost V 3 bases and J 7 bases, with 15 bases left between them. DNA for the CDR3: TGTGCCAGCAGCCAGGGCTTACTAGGAGGGACCCAGTACTTC. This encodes CASSQGLLGGTQYF. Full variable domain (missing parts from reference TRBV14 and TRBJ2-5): EAGVTQFPSHSVIEKGQTVTLRCDPISGHDNLYWYRRVMGKEIKFLLHFVKESKQDESGMPNNRFLAERTGGTYSTLKVQPAELEDSGVYFCASSQGLLGGTQYFGPGTRLLVL.

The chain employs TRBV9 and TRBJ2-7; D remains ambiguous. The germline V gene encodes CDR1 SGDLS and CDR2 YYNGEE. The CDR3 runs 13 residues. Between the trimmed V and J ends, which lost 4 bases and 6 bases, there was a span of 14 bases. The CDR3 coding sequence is TGTGCCAGCAGCCCAGCCGGTTCCGGCGAGCAGTACTTC. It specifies CASSPAGSGEQYF.

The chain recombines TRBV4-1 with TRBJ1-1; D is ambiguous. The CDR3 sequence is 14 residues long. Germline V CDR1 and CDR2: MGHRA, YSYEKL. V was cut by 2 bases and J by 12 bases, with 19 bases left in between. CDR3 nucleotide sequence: TGCGCCAGCAGCCAACCGACCATCCCAGAAACATCTTTCTTT. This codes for CASSQPTIPETSFF.

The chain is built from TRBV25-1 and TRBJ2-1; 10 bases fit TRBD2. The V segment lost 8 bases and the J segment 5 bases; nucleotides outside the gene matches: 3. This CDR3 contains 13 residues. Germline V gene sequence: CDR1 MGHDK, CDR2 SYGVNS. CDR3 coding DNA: TGTGCCAGCGTAGCGGGAGGTCACAATGAGCAGTTCTTC. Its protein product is CASVAGGHNEQFF.

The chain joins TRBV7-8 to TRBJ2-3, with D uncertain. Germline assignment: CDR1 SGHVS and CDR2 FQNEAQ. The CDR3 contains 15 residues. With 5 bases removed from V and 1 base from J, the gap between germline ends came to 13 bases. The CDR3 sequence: CASSQAVDRTDTQYF. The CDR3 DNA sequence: TGTGCCAGCAGCCAGGCGGTGGACCGCACAGATACGCAGTATTTT.

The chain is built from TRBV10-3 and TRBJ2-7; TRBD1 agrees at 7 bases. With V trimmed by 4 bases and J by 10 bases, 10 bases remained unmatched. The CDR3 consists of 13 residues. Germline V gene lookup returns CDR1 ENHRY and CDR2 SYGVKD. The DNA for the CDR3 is TGTGCCATCAGTGCCGATGACAGGGCACTTCAGTACTTC. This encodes CAISADDRALQYF.

The CDR3 reads CASSSGGFYEQYF. CDR3 in DNA: TGTGCCAGCAGCTCGGGCGGTTTCTACGAGCAGTACTTC. This rearrangement joins TRBV5-4 to TRBJ2-7; D is unclear. The germline V and J ends were trimmed by 3 bases and 3 bases, with 10 bases remaining between them. Looked up from germline, CDR1 is SGHNT and CDR2 is YYREEE (reference sequence). CDR3 size: 13 residues.

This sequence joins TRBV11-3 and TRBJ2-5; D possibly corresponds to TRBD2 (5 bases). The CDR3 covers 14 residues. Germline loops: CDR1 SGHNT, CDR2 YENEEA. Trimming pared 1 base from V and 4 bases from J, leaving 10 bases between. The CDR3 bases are TGTGCCAGCAGCTTAGGGGAGTGGGGAGAGACCCAGTACTTC. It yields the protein CASSLGEWGETQYF.

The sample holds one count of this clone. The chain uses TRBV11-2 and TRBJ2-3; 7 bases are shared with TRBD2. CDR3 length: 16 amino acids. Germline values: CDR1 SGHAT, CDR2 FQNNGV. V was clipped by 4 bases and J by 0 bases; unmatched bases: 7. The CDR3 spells CASSSYPGGSTDTQYF. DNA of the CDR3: TGTGCCAGCAGCTCTTACCCGGGGGGAAGCACAGATACGCAGTATTTT.